Listed here are 32 T cell receptor beta chains from one sample, sequenced in a study of blood T cell repertoires in COVID-19. Produced via immunoSEQ multiplex PCR; TCRdb's table is partial and in-frame only. Among 180,000 or so clones listed, about 86% were seen once. The specimen sequenced was peripheral blood. All receptors derive from a man aged 55 to 70 with acute or convalescent COVID-19.

The genes are TRBV6-5 and TRBJ1-5; unclear D gene. This CDR3 region has 14 residues. Germline loops: CDR1 MNHEY, CDR2 SVGAGI. V shed 0 bases and J shed 4 bases, with 7 bases lying between them. The CDR3 DNA sequence: TGTGCCAGCAGTTACTCTGGGCAGAATCAGCCCCAGCATTTT. This gives the protein CASSYSGQNQPQHF.

The rearrangement joins TRBV6-5 to TRBJ2-1, with D perhaps TRBD2 (6 bases). Trimming removed 0 bases at V and 0 bases at J, with 9 bases between. This CDR3 has 16 residues. CDR1 is MNHEY, CDR2 SVGAGI, per germline. The CDR3 protein is CASSYSYGSSYNEQFF. CDR3 coding DNA: TGTGCCAGCAGTTACTCATACGGGAGCTCCTACAATGAGCAGTTCTTC.

This rearrangement joins TRBV6-1 to TRBJ1-4; 7 bases are a match to TRBD1. The CDR3 contains 15 residues. J was trimmed by 8 bases and V by 7 bases; bases with no gene match: 13. Per the germline V gene, CDR1 is MNHNS and CDR2 is SASEGT. Here the CDR3 DNA reads TGTGCCAGCACCTTAGGGGGCCGGGAGAAGGAAAAACTGTTTTTT. Encoded protein: CASTLGGREKEKLFF.

The chain has TRBV19 and TRBJ2-1; 10 positions match TRBD2. Germline-derived CDR1 and CDR2 are LNHDA and SQIVND (reference sequence). The length of the CDR3 is 20 residues. J was trimmed by 0 bases and V by 5 bases; bases with no gene match: 16. CDR3 sequence (DNA): TGTGCCAGTAGTGGGGGGAGGACTAGCGGAGCCCCCAGCTCCTACAATGAGCAGTTCTTC. It specifies CASSGGRTSGAPSSYNEQFF.

The rearrangement joins TRBV3-1 (or the pseudogene TRBV3-2) to TRBJ1-6, with 11 bases fitting TRBD1. Germline-derived CDR1 and CDR2 are LGHDT and YNNKEL (reference sequence). Trimming cost V 4 bases and J 7 bases; bases outside gene matches: 9. There are 17 residues in the CDR3. This CDR3 reads CASSPGTGGTGNSPLHF. The CDR3, as DNA: TGTGCCAGCAGCCCCGGGACAGGGGGGACCGGGAATTCACCCCTCCACTTT.

Only one count was recorded for this clone. The rearrangement links TRBV6-5 to TRBJ2-3; D possibly corresponds to TRBD1 (5 bases). CDR1 and CDR2 (germline): MNHEY, SVGAGI. The CDR3 is 15 residues long. Trimming shortened V by 9 bases and J by 0 bases, and 16 bases separated the two germline ends. The DNA of the CDR3 is TGTGCCAGGCCTCCCACAGGATCCAGCACAGATACGCAGTATTTT. Its translation: CARPPTGSSTDTQYF.

This clone has ten or more counts. CDR3 sequence reads: CASSWEDEQYF. In DNA form, the CDR3 reads TGTGCCAGCAGTTGGGAGGACGAGCAGTACTTC. The J gene is TRBJ2-7, the V gene TRBV27; perhaps TRBD2 as D (6 bases). Trimming took off 4 bases at V and 5 bases at J, with 6 bases between the two ends. The V gene's germline CDR1 is MNHEY and CDR2 SMNVEV (reference sequence). The CDR3 length is 11 residues.

This clone was found a few times. The V gene is TRBV27, the J gene TRBJ1-4; 10 nucleotides line up with TRBD1. The CDR3 consists of 15 residues. With V trimmed by 6 bases and J by 8 bases, 9 bases remained unmatched. Germline V CDR1 and CDR2: MNHEY, SMNVEV (reference sequence). The CDR3 spells CASRAGQGWGEKLFF. The CDR3 DNA reads as TGTGCCAGCAGAGCGGGACAGGGGTGGGGGGAAAAACTGTTTTTT.

The chain links TRBV10-1 to TRBJ1-2; 9 positions agree with TRBD1. The CDR3 is 14 amino acids. The germline CDR1 and CDR2 sequences are WNHNN and SYGVQD (reference sequence). Losses at the gene ends were 10 bases for V and 8 bases for J; bases not matched to a gene: 14. The DNA for the CDR3 is TGCGCCATTCAGTGGGGTACAGGGGGCCGGGGCTACACCTTC. This translates into CAIQWGTGGRGYTF.

This sequence joins TRBV27 and TRBJ2-2, with 7 bases identical to TRBD1. V gave up 3 bases and J gave up 3 bases; unmatched junction bases: 4. The germline CDR1 and CDR2 sequences are MNHEY and SMNVEV (reference sequence). The CDR3 has 15 residues. CDR3 in amino acids: CASSFGDRYTGELFF. In DNA, the CDR3 is TGTGCCAGCAGTTTCGGGGACAGATACACCGGGGAGCTGTTTTTT.

The rearrangement uses TRBV30 and TRBJ2-5; D is unclear. The germline CDR1 and CDR2 sequences are GTSNPN and SVGIG (reference sequence). CDR3 length: 13 amino acids. V was cut by 0 bases and J by 5 bases, with 10 bases left in between. The CDR3 sequence: CAWSVQASETQYF. The CDR3 DNA sequence: TGTGCCTGGAGTGTACAAGCGTCTGAGACCCAGTACTTC. Supplemented by reference TRBV30 and TRBJ2-5, the full variable domain reads SQTIHQWPATLVQPVGSPLSLECTVEGTSNPNLYWYRQAAGRGLQLLFYSVGIGQISSEVPQNLSASRPQDRQFILSSKKLLLSDSGFYLCAWSVQASETQYFGPGTRLLVL.

The chain is built from TRBV24-1 and TRBJ2-1, with D maybe TRBD1 (6 bases). Per the germline V gene, CDR1 is KGHDR and CDR2 is SFDVKD. There are 15 residues in the CDR3. The germline V and J ends were trimmed by 4 bases and 5 bases, with 14 bases remaining between them. CDR3 nucleotides: TGTGCCACCAGTGAAATAGAGGGGGATAACAATGAGCAGTTCTTC. Translated, it gives CATSEIEGDNNEQFF.

The rearrangement links TRBV24-1 to TRBJ2-1; TRBD2 matches 13 bases. The V and J ends lost 9 bases and 0 bases, in that order; junction bases with no gene match: 4. This CDR3 has 16 residues. Germline CDR1 is KGHDR and CDR2 is SFDVKD. The CDR3 is CATGLAGDTSYNEQFF. The CDR3 DNA sequence: TGTGCCACCGGACTAGCGGGAGACACCTCCTACAATGAGCAGTTCTTC.

The chain has TRBV6-4 and TRBJ2-1; 13 nucleotides agree with TRBD2. V lost 4 bases to trimming and J lost 6 bases; unmatched junction nucleotides: 6. Per germline, CDR1 MRHNA and CDR2 SNTAGT. The CDR3 covers 16 residues. This CDR3 reads CASSAEGLAGLNEQFF. CDR3 bases: TGTGCCAGCAGTGCCGAGGGACTAGCGGGACTCAATGAGCAGTTCTTC.

The gene calls are TRBV6-5 and TRBJ1-5; a weak D match, TRBD1 (5 bases). Germline V lookup: CDR1 MNHEY, CDR2 SVGAGI. The germline V and J ends were trimmed by 5 bases and 1 base, with 12 bases remaining between them. This CDR3 spans 15 amino acids. The CDR3 sequence: CASSPGGLSNQPQHF. The CDR3 DNA follows: TGTGCCAGCAGTCCCGGGGGGTTAAGCAATCAGCCCCAGCATTTT.

This clone was seen only a few times. Here the CDR3 DNA reads TGTGCCAGCAGCTCCCGAGCTAGCGTCCGCACAGATACGCAGTATTTT. Protein product: CASSSRASVRTDTQYF. The chain recombines TRBV5-5 with TRBJ2-3, with D possibly TRBD2 on 6 matching bases. V was shortened by 3 bases and J by 1 base, with 15 bases between the two germline ends. The CDR3 has 16 amino acids. Per germline, CDR1 SGHKS and CDR2 YYEKEE (reference sequence).

The chain uses TRBV18 and TRBJ2-7, with 9 bases aligning to TRBD1. CDR1 and CDR2 from the germline V gene are KGHSH and LQKENI. Trimming cost V 3 bases and J 6 bases; bases outside gene matches: 9. This CDR3 is 15 amino acids long. CDR3 in amino acids: CASSPRPGQGSEQYF. DNA for the CDR3: TGTGCCAGCTCACCTCGGCCGGGACAGGGAAGCGAGCAGTACTTC.

The chain carries TRBV28 and TRBJ1-5, with a tentative D call TRBD1 (5 bases). CDR1 and CDR2 from the germline V gene are MDHEN and SYDVKM. The CDR3 covers 16 residues. The ends were cut back, 7 bases at V and 4 bases at J, with 20 bases in the middle. CDR3 bases: TGTGCCAGCACCGTCCCCGGTGGGGCGGGGAATCAGCCCCAGCATTTT. It codes for CASTVPGGAGNQPQHF.

The CDR3: CASSGQGINTGELFF. The CDR3 DNA reads TGTGCCAGCAGCGGGCAGGGGATAAACACCGGGGAGCTGTTTTTT. This chain joins TRBV6-5 and TRBJ2-2, with a possible D match to TRBD1 (6 bases). V dropped 6 bases and J dropped 2 bases, with 13 bases sitting between them. This CDR3 contains 15 residues. CDR1 is MNHEY, CDR2 SVGAGI, per germline.

The chain is built from TRBV6-5 and TRBJ1-5, with 7 bases aligning to TRBD1. CDR1 is MNHEY, CDR2 SVGAGI, per germline. CDR3 length equals 14 residues. V lost 2 bases to trimming and J lost 7 bases; unmatched junction nucleotides: 5. The CDR3 here is CASSYQGVGQPQHF. In DNA form, the CDR3 reads TGTGCCAGCAGTTACCAGGGGGTAGGCCAGCCCCAGCATTTT.

The CDR3 reads CASTRSQGRYEQYF. CDR3 nucleotide sequence: TGTGCCTCCACCCGGTCACAGGGGAGGTACGAGCAGTACTTC. V gene TRBV30 combines with J gene TRBJ2-7; weak D call: TRBD1 (7 bases). The CDR3 spans 14 residues. Germline CDR1 GTSNPN, CDR2 SVGIG (reference sequence). V gave up 7 bases and J gave up 4 bases, with 20 bases separating them.

This sequence joins TRBV4-2 and TRBJ1-5; tentative D call: TRBD1 (5 bases). CDR1 and CDR2 from the germline V gene are LGHNA and YNFKEQ. The length of the CDR3 is 13 residues. With 0 bases removed from V and 15 bases from J, the gap between germline ends came to 15 bases. CDR3 in DNA: TGTGCCAGCAGCCAAGATCAGGGCAGGGCCCCGCATTTT. This gives the protein CASSQDQGRAPHF.

This clone was detected only a few times. The gene calls are TRBV3-1 (or the pseudogene TRBV3-2) and TRBJ1-2, with 7 bases that match TRBD1. V shed 0 bases and J 4 bases; nucleotides not matched to a gene: 5. Germline CDR1 LGHDT, CDR2 YNNKEL (reference sequence). The CDR3 runs to 15 residues. The CDR3 bases are TGTGCCAGCAGCCAAGATTTCGGGACAGTCTATGGCTACACCTTC. This sequence encodes CASSQDFGTVYGYTF.

In this sample, this clone turned up once. Other DNA variants within this sample encode the same CDR3. The chain is built from TRBV7-3 and TRBJ2-5; 9 positions match TRBD1. This CDR3 is 15 amino acids long. The V gene's germline CDR1 is SGHTA and CDR2 FQGTGA. Germline trimming cut 0 bases from V and 5 bases from J; bases unmatched to any gene: 4. CDR3 coding DNA: TGTGCCAGCAGCTTAACGGGACAGGGTGGGGAGACCCAGTACTTC. Protein: CASSLTGQGGETQYF.

The chain links TRBV6-2 or TRBV6-3 to TRBJ1-1; TRBD1 might be the D (6 bases). Germline V CDR1 and CDR2: MNHEY, SVGEGT. Trimming took 3 bases from V and 2 from J, leaving 16 bases between them. This CDR3 comprises 16 residues. This CDR3 is CASSYPTHRVNTEAFF. CDR3 coding DNA: TGTGCCAGCAGTTATCCTACCCACAGGGTAAACACTGAAGCTTTCTTT.

The table lists this clone with a count of one. The J gene is TRBJ2-7, the V gene TRBV19; 8 bases agree with TRBD1. CDR3 length equals 15 residues. V was pared by 5 bases and J by 6 bases, with 12 bases of the junction left unmatched. Per the germline V gene, CDR1 is LNHDA and CDR2 is SQIVND (reference sequence). The CDR3 region is CASSFPAGGGCEQYF. The CDR3 DNA follows: TGTGCCAGTAGTTTCCCGGCAGGGGGCGGTTGCGAGCAGTACTTC.

The chain recombines TRBV6-6 with TRBJ1-1; no reliable D call. Trimming left V 5 bases short and J 3 bases short, with 10 bases between. Germline V gene sequence: CDR1 MNHNY, CDR2 SVGAGI (reference sequence). CDR3 size: 13 residues. The CDR3, as DNA: TGTGCCAGCAGTCCGAGGGTAGACACTGAAGCTTTCTTT. Amino acid sequence: CASSPRVDTEAFF.

V and J are TRBV29-1 and TRBJ1-1; possibly TRBD1 for D (6 bases). Deletions cut 5 bases from V and 0 bases from J, with 16 bases between. From germline, CDR1 is SQVTM and CDR2 ANQGSEA. The CDR3 has 15 amino acids. The CDR3 nucleotides are TGCAGCGTTATGCCGGCGACAGGAGTGAACACTGAAGCTTTCTTT. It specifies CSVMPATGVNTEAFF.

In the case of this clone: The same CDR3 also results from other DNA sequences found in this sample. V and J are TRBV7-3 and TRBJ1-1; no clear D. This CDR3 has 13 residues. The V and J ends lost 2 bases and 3 bases respectively, with 7 bases between them. The germline V gene encodes CDR1 SGHTA and CDR2 FQGTGA. For the CDR3, the DNA is TGTGCCAGCAGCTTATTGAGGGACACTGAAGCTTTCTTT. Encoded protein: CASSLLRDTEAFF. Combining the CDR3 with reference TRBV7-3 and TRBJ1-1 gives the whole variable domain GAGVSQTPSNKVTEKGKYVELRCDPISGHTALYWYRQSLGQGPEFLIYFQGTGAADDSGLPNDRFFAVRPEGSVSTLKIQRTERGDSAVYLCASSLLRDTEAFFGQGTRLTVV.

The chain combines TRBV10-3 with TRBJ2-7; TRBD2 is a possible D gene (7 bases). Germline CDR1 is ENHRY and CDR2 is SYGVKD. Trimming stripped 0 bases from V and 6 bases from J, with 18 bases between. This CDR3 is built from 16 residues. CDR3 in amino acids: CAISESIVLRGGEQYF. CDR3 DNA sequence: TGTGCCATCAGTGAGTCAATAGTCTTGAGGGGGGGCGAGCAGTACTTC.

This sequence joins TRBV5-1 and TRBJ2-2; D gene uncertain. This CDR3 contains 13 residues. The germline V gene encodes CDR1 SGHRS and CDR2 YFSETQ. Trimming took 3 bases from V and 6 from J, leaving 9 bases between them. DNA for the CDR3: TGCGCCAGCAGCTCCACAATCGCCGGGGAGCTGTTTTTT. The encoded protein is CASSSTIAGELFF.

The chain couples TRBV4-1 to TRBJ1-6, with 7 bases identical to TRBD1. This CDR3 has 14 amino acids. Unmatched junction bases numbered 5, after V lost 6 bases and J lost 6 bases. Germline CDR1 MGHRA, CDR2 YSYEKL. The CDR3 DNA is TGCGCCAGCAGAATTGGGACAGCTAATTCACCCCTCCACTTT. This translates into CASRIGTANSPLHF.